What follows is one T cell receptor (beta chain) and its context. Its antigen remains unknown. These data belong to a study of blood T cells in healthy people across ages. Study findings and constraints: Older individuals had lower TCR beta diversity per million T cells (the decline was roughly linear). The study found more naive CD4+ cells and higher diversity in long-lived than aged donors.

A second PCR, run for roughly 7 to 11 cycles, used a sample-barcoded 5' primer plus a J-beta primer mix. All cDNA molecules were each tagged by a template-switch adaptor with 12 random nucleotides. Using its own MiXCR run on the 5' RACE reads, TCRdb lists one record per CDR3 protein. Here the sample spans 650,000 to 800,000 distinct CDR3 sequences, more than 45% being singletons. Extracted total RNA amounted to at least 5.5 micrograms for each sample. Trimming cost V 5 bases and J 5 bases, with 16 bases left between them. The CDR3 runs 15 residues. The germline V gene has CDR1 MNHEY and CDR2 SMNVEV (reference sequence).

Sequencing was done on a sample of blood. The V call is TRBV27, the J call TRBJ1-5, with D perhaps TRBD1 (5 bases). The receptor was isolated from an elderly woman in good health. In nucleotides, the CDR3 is TGTGCCAGCAGTGAACAGGCGGGTAGATATCAGCCCCAGCATTTT. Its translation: CASSEQAGRYQPQHF.